A selection of T cell receptor beta chains follows, all from one sample in a study of blood T cells in healthy people across ages. TCRdb recomputed calls from the 5' RACE reads with MiXCR, one row per CDR3 protein. The table records 850,000 to 1,000,000 distinct CDR3 sequences, roughly 50% of them present only once. Sequenced sample: blood. Every receptor here comes from a man in his thirties or forties in good health. The CDR3 runs from the conserved cysteine through the conserved F or W. A D gene is named only where the DNA matches it firmly. For some rows the clone size is stated as once, few or many, or as a class when expanded; others skip it.

cdr3_aa,cdr3_nt,v_call,j_call,d_call,clone_size,cdr3_length
CASSVTAGETQYF,TGTGCCAGCAGCGTCACTGCGGGAGAGACCCAGTACTTC,TRBV7-2,TRBJ2-5,-,-,13
CASSQYRKASTDTQYF,TGCGCCAGCAGCCAATACAGGAAGGCGAGCACAGATACGCAGTATTTT,TRBV5-1,TRBJ2-3,-,few,16
CASTVQKFYGYTF,TGTGCCAGCACCGTACAAAAATTCTATGGCTACACCTTC,TRBV6-1,TRBJ1-2,-,once,13
CASATSGEYNEQFF,TGTGCCAGCGCTACTAGCGGGGAGTACAATGAGCAGTTCTTC,TRBV27,TRBJ2-1,TRBD2,few,14
CSVEGLGTEAFF,TGCAGCGTTGAAGGGTTAGGGACTGAAGCTTTCTTT,TRBV29-1,TRBJ1-1,-,few,12
CASSERDRNSNQPQHF,TGTGCCAGCAGTGAAAGAGACAGAAATAGCAATCAGCCCCAGCATTTT,TRBV6-1,TRBJ1-5,-,-,16
CASRSGGSQPQHF,TGTGCCAGCAGGTCCGGGGGAAGTCAGCCCCAGCATTTT,TRBV12-3/TRBV12-4,TRBJ1-5,-,-,13
CASSTYQGNTEAFF,TGCGCCAGCAGCACGTACCAGGGGAACACTGAAGCTTTCTTT,TRBV5-1,TRBJ1-1,-,few,14
CASSSGTQGTSPPHF,TGCGCCAGCAGCTCAGGGACACAAGGAACATCACCCCCCCACTTT,TRBV5-1,TRBJ1-6,-,-,15
CASSRLPSGQGVRTEAFF,TGTGCCAGCAGCCGCCTGCCATCGGGACAGGGGGTTCGCACTGAAGCTTTCTTT,TRBV7-6,TRBJ1-1,TRBD1,-,18
CASSLAPGLAYF,TGTGCCAGCAGCTTAGCACCGGGACTAGCGTACTTC,TRBV7-2,TRBJ2-4,TRBD2,few,12
CASSLLGVSYNEQFF,TGCGCCAGCAGCCTGCTCGGGGTCTCCTACAATGAGCAGTTCTTC,TRBV4-1,TRBJ2-1,-,-,15
CASSQEGHGGYGYTF,TGCGCCAGCAGCCAAGAAGGTCATGGTGGGTATGGCTACACCTTC,TRBV4-3,TRBJ1-2,-,-,15
CASSLTGGWADTQYF,TGTGCCAGCAGTTTAACCGGGGGGTGGGCAGATACGCAGTATTTT,TRBV7-2,TRBJ2-3,TRBD2,few,15
CASSYSGQGTFKQYF,TGTGCCAGCAGTTACTCGGGACAGGGAACCTTCAAGCAGTACTTC,TRBV6-5,TRBJ2-7,TRBD1,few,15
CASSRGPRAEQTQYF,TGTGCCAGCAGCAGGGGGCCTAGGGCCGAACAGACCCAGTACTTC,TRBV7-6,TRBJ2-5,TRBD1,-,15
CASSTLQGTTYEQYF,TGTGCCAGCAGTACTCTACAGGGGACGACCTACGAGCAGTACTTC,TRBV28,TRBJ2-7,TRBD1,few,15
CASSTGTVYNSPLHF,TGTGCCAGCAGTACCGGGACAGTATATAATTCACCCCTCCACTTT,TRBV5-4,TRBJ1-6,TRBD1,few,15
CATSVGVGYEQYF,TGTGCCACATCTGTGGGTGTGGGGTACGAGCAGTACTTC,TRBV28,TRBJ2-7,-,many,13
CASSFSPSGGDTQYF,TGTGCCAGCAGCTTTTCACCTAGCGGGGGAGATACGCAGTATTTT,TRBV7-2,TRBJ2-3,TRBD2,few,15
CASRRPKLYNEQYF,TGTGCCAGCAGACGACCGAAACTCTACAATGAGCAGTACTTC,TRBV28,TRBJ2-7,-,-,14
CASSYSAPGLGNEQFF,TGTGCCAGCAGTTACTCTGCCCCGGGACTGGGGAATGAGCAGTTCTTC,TRBV6-2/TRBV6-3,TRBJ2-1,-,once,16
CASSYWGLAGGHNEQFF,TGTGCCAGCAGTTACTGGGGACTAGCGGGGGGCCACAATGAGCAGTTCTTC,TRBV6-2/TRBV6-3,TRBJ2-1,TRBD2,few,17
CSARDRSSGNYEQYF,TGCAGTGCTAGAGATCGTTCTAGCGGAAACTACGAGCAGTACTTC,TRBV20-1,TRBJ2-7,TRBD2,-,15
CASSQDVGAGGRMNTQYF,TGCGCCAGCAGCCAAGATGTAGGCGCGGGGGGGCGTATGAATACGCAGTATTTT,TRBV4-3,TRBJ2-3,TRBD2,-,18
CASTGTSGANVLTF,TGTGCCAGCACTGGGACGTCTGGGGCCAACGTCCTGACTTTC,TRBV28,TRBJ2-6,-,few,14
CASSGVGGYGYTF,TGTGCCAGCTCAGGGGTCGGAGGCTATGGCTACACCTTC,TRBV27,TRBJ1-2,-,few,13
CASSSGASAGANVLTF,TGTGCCAGCAGTTCTGGTGCATCGGCTGGGGCCAACGTCCTGACTTTC,TRBV12-3/TRBV12-4,TRBJ2-6,-,-,16
CASPRLRGYEQYF,TGTGCCAGCCCCCGATTGAGGGGCTACGAGCAGTACTTC,TRBV6-1,TRBJ2-7,-,-,13
CSAPLWAGNTGELFF,TGCAGTGCTCCCCTCTGGGCAGGGAACACCGGGGAGCTGTTTTTT,TRBV20-1,TRBJ2-2,-,-,15
CASSTAGAEGTDTQYF,TGTGCCAGCAGCACGGCGGGAGCAGAAGGGACAGATACGCAGTATTTT,TRBV28,TRBJ2-3,TRBD2,few,16
CSARESGGGAYEQYF,TGCAGTGCTAGAGAATCCGGCGGGGGGGCGTACGAGCAGTACTTC,TRBV20-1,TRBJ2-7,TRBD2,once,15
CASGLEPGQYNSPLHF,TGCGCCAGCGGCTTGGAGCCGGGACAATATAATTCACCCCTCCACTTT,TRBV5-1,TRBJ1-6,-,-,16
CASSQEPGQGVSPLHF,TGTGCCAGCAGCCAAGAACCAGGACAGGGGGTTTCACCCCTCCACTTT,TRBV4-2,TRBJ1-6,TRBD1,-,16
CAISESDSNYGYTF,TGTGCCATCAGTGAGTCTGACAGTAACTATGGCTACACCTTC,TRBV10-3,TRBJ1-2,-,-,14
CSQANYGYTF,TGCAGCCAGGCTAACTATGGCTACACCTTC,TRBV20-1,TRBJ1-2,-,few,10
CASNRGDPSSYNEQFF,TGTGCCAGCAACAGGGGGGACCCCAGCTCCTACAATGAGCAGTTCTTC,TRBV5-4,TRBJ2-1,TRBD1,-,16
CASMSQKARSTDTQYF,TGTGCCAGCATGTCACAGAAGGCGAGGAGCACAGATACGCAGTATTTT,TRBV6-2/TRBV6-3,TRBJ2-3,-,-,16
CASSRTGAGAYEQYF,TGTGCCAGCTCACGGACTGGAGCTGGAGCCTACGAGCAGTACTTC,TRBV18,TRBJ2-7,-,-,15
CASSNLNYGYTF,TGTGCCAGCAGTAACCTTAACTATGGCTACACCTTC,TRBV12-3/TRBV12-4,TRBJ1-2,-,-,12
CASSFSEKLFF,TGTGCCAGCAGCTTCAGTGAAAAACTGTTTTTT,TRBV7-2,TRBJ1-4,-,-,11
CASSPRGGRGNEQFF,TGTGCCAGTAGTCCCCGGGGGGGTCGAGGAAATGAGCAGTTCTTC,TRBV19,TRBJ2-1,TRBD2,-,15
CASSFTGISGNTIYF,TGCGCCAGCAGCTTCACAGGAATCTCTGGAAACACCATATATTTT,TRBV5-1,TRBJ1-3,-,once,15
CSADGGTGPNYGYTF,TGCAGTGCCGATGGTGGGACAGGTCCTAACTATGGCTACACCTTC,TRBV20-1,TRBJ1-2,TRBD1,-,15